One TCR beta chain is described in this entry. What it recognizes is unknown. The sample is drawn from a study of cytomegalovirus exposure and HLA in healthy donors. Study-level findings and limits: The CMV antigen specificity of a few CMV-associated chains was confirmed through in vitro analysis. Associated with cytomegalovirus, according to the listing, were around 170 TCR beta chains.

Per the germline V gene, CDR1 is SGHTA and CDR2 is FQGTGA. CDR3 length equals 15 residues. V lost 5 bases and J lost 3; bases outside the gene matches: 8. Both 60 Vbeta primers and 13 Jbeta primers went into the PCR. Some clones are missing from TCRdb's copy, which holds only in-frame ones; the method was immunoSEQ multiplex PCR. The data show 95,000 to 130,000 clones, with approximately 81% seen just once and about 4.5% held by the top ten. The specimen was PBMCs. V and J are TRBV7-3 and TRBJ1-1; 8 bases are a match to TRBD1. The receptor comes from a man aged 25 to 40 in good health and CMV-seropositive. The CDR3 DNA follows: TGTGCCAGCAGCGCCAGACAGGGGCCCTACACTGAAGCTTTCTTT. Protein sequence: CASSARQGPYTEAFF.